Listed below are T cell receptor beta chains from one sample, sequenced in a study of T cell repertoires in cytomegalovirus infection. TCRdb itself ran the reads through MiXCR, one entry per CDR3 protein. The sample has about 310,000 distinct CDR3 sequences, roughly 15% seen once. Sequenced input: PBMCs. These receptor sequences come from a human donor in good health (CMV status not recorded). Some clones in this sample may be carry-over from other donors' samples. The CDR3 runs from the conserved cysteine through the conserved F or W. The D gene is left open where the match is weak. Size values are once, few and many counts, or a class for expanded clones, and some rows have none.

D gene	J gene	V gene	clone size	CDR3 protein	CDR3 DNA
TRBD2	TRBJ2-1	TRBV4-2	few	CASSQKERGGTEQFF	TGTGCCAGCAGCCAAAAGGAGCGGGGGGGCACTGAGCAGTTCTTC
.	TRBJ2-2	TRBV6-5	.	CASSTRTSNTGELFF	TGTGCCAGCAGTACCCGGACATCAAACACCGGGGAGCTGTTTTTT
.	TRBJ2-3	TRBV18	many	CASSPKGKNTDTQYF	TGTGCCAGCTCACCAAAGGGGAAGAACACAGATACGCAGTATTTT
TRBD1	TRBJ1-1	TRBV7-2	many	CASSLDGQGQTEAFF	TGTGCCAGCAGCTTAGATGGACAGGGCCAAACTGAAGCTTTCTTT
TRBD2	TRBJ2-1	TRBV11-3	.	CASSPGRTSGGASSYNEQFF	TGTGCCAGCAGCCCTGGCCGCACTAGCGGGGGTGCGAGCTCCTACAATGAGCAGTTCTTC
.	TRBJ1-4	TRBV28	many	CASSSRKDTRDEKLFF	TGTGCCAGCAGTTCCCGCAAGGACACCCGGGATGAAAAACTGTTTTTT
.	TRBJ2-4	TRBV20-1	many	CSALPGGYNIQYF	TGCAGTGCTTTACCTGGGGGGTACAACATTCAGTACTTC
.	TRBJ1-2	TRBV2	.	CASSEATYGYTF	TGTGCCAGCAGTGAAGCCACTTATGGCTACACCTTC
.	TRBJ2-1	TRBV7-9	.	CASSPPMGNEQFF	TGTGCCAGCAGCCCGCCGATGGGCAATGAGCAGTTCTTC
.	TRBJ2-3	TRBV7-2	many	CASSLEKGIGTQYF	TGTGCCAGCAGCTTAGAAAAGGGCATAGGCACGCAGTATTTT
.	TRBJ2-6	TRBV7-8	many	CASSLAGGRSSGANVLTF	TGTGCCAGCAGCTTAGCGGGGGGACGGAGCTCTGGGGCCAACGTCCTGACTTTC
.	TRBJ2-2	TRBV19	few	CASNWAVNTGELFF	TGTGCCAGTAATTGGGCGGTGAACACCGGGGAGCTGTTTTTT
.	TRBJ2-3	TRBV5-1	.	CASSLYIGREVARRQYF	TGCGCCAGCAGCTTATATATAGGCAGGGAAGTTGCGAGGCGTCAGTATTTT
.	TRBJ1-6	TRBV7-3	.	CASSLTNARSGVSPLHF	TGTGCCAGCAGCTTAACGAACGCCAGAAGTGGGGTCTCACCCCTCCACTTT
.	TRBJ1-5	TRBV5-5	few	CASSFGWGASNQPQHF	TGTGCCAGCAGCTTCGGTTGGGGGGCTAGCAATCAGCCCCAGCATTTT
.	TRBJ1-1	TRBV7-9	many	CASSAMQGNTEAFF	TGTGCCAGCAGCGCCATGCAGGGAAACACTGAAGCTTTCTTT
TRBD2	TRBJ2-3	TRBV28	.	CASSLAGGVDTQYF	TGTGCCAGCAGTCTAGCGGGGGGGGTAGATACGCAGTATTTT
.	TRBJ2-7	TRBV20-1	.	CSAPGGGQGSPYEQYF	TGCAGTGCCCCGGGGGGAGGACAGGGCTCTCCCTACGAGCAGTACTTC
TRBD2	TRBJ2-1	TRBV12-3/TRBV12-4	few	CASSLEGTSPFF	TGTGCCAGCAGCCTCGAGGGGACTAGCCCGTTCTTC
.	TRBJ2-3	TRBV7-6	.	CASSLGPSSQYF	TGTGCCAGCAGCTTAGGGCCTTCGTCCCAGTATTTT
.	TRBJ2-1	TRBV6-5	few	CASSYAFARTESRRNEQFF	TGTGCCAGCAGTTACGCTTTTGCTAGGACCGAGTCTCGGAGGAATGAGCAGTTCTTC
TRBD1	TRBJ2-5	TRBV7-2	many	CASSLAAQGETQYF	TGTGCCAGCAGCTTAGCTGCACAGGGGGAGACCCAGTACTTC
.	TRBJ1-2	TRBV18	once	CASSPPSVGPQGGYTF	TGTGCCAGCTCACCCCCTAGCGTCGGCCCACAGGGTGGCTACACCTTC
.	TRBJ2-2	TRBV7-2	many	CASSLETDGELFF	TGTGCCAGCAGCCTCGAGACGGACGGGGAGCTGTTTTTT
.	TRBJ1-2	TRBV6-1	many	CASSQSRRGYTF	TGTGCCAGCAGTCAAAGCCGTCGGGGCTACACCTTC
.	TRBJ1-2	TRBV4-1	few	CASSQDRAGANGYTF	TGCGCCAGCAGCCAAGATAGGGCGGGGGCTAATGGCTACACCTTC
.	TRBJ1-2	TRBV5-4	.	CASSDRDGGYGYTF	TGTGCCAGCAGCGACCGGGACGGTGGCTATGGCTACACCTTC
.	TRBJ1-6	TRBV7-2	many	CASSSAGISNSPLHF	TGTGCCAGCAGCTCGGCCGGGATCTCTAATTCACCCCTCCACTTT
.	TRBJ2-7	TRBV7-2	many	CASSTTGHLAYEQYF	TGTGCCAGCAGTACTACGGGACACCTAGCCTACGAGCAGTACTTC
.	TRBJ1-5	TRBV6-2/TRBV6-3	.	CASRYGNQPQHF	TGTGCCAGCAGATATGGCAATCAGCCCCAGCATTTT
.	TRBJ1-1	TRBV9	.	CASSGDMNTEAFF	TGTGCCAGCAGCGGCGATATGAACACTGAAGCTTTCTTT
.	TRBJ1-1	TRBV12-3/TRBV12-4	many	CASSRQIQAFF	TGTGCCAGCAGTCGACAGATTCAAGCTTTCTTT
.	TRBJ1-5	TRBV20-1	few	CSASWQLHLNQPQHF	TGCAGTGCTAGTTGGCAGCTACACCTCAATCAGCCCCAGCATTTT
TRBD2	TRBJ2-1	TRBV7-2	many	CASSLLLTSGGYNEQFF	TGTGCCAGCAGCTTACTTTTGACTAGCGGGGGCTACAATGAGCAGTTCTTC
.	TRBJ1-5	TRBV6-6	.	CASSQLGGSGNQPQHF	TGTGCCAGCAGTCAGCTGGGGGGGAGCGGCAATCAGCCCCAGCATTTT
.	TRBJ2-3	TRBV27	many	CASSGQFTDTQYF	TGTGCCAGCAGTGGACAGTTCACAGATACGCAGTATTTT
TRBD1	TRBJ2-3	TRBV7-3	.	CASSLDGTGTDTQYF	TGTGCCAGCAGCTTGGATGGGACAGGGACAGATACGCAGTATTTT
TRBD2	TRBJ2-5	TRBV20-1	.	CSAVGERGGAETQYF	TGCAGTGCTGTTGGGGAGCGGGGGGGCGCGGAGACCCAGTACTTC
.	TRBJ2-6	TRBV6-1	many	CASKGGTGANVLTF	TGTGCCAGCAAAGGAGGGACTGGGGCCAACGTCCTGACTTTC
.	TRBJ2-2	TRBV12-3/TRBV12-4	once	CASSFGKGEPRGYTGELFF	TGTGCCAGCAGTTTCGGAAAGGGGGAGCCCAGAGGGTACACCGGGGAGCTGTTTTTT
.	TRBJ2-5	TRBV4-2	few	CASSQSRGAGRETQYF	TGTGCCAGCAGCCAATCTCGGGGGGCAGGGAGAGAGACCCAGTACTTC
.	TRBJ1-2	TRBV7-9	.	CASSHSGLYGYTF	TGTGCCAGCAGCCATTCGGGACTCTATGGCTACACCTTC
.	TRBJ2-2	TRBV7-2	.	CASSLAGINGELFF	TGTGCCAGCAGCTTAGCAGGGATAAACGGGGAGCTGTTTTTT
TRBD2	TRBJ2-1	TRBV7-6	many	CASSLESLAGGSSSYNEQFF	TGTGCCAGCAGCTTAGAATCACTAGCGGGGGGGTCAAGCTCCTACAATGAGCAGTTCTTC
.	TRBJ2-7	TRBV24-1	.	CATSDFEGPYEQYF	TGTGCCACCAGTGATTTCGAGGGTCCCTACGAGCAGTACTTC
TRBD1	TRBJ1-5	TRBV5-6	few	CASSRTGMDHQPQHF	TGTGCCAGCAGCCGGACAGGGATGGATCATCAGCCCCAGCATTTT
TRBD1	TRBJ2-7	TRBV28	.	CASSIRDRGREQYF	TGTGCCAGCAGTATCCGGGACAGGGGCCGCGAGCAGTACTTC
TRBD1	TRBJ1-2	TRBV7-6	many	CASSPRQGDYGYTF	TGTGCCAGCAGCCCTAGACAGGGGGACTATGGCTACACCTTC
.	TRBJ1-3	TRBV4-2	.	CASSQVGQFVSGNTIYF	TGTGCCAGCAGCCAAGTCGGACAGTTTGTCTCTGGAAACACCATATATTTT
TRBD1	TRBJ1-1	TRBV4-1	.	CASSQYSLQGAWTEAFF	TGCGCCAGCAGCCAGTACAGCCTACAGGGGGCTTGGACTGAAGCTTTCTTT
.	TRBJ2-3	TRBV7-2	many	CASSLAPGLDTQYF	TGTGCCAGCAGCTTAGCTCCGGGGTTAGATACGCAGTATTTT
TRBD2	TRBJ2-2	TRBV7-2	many	CASSTSGGANTGELFF	TGTGCCAGCAGCACTAGCGGGGGGGCGAACACCGGGGAGCTGTTTTTT
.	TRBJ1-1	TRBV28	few	CASNPIQIMNTEAFF	TGTGCCAGCAATCCCATACAGATAATGAACACTGAAGCTTTCTTT
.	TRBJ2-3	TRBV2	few	CASSETRTDTQYF	TGTGCCAGCAGTGAGACACGGACAGATACGCAGTATTTT
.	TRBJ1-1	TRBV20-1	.	CSARQGSMHTEAFF	TGCAGTGCTAGACAAGGGTCAATGCACACTGAAGCTTTCTTT